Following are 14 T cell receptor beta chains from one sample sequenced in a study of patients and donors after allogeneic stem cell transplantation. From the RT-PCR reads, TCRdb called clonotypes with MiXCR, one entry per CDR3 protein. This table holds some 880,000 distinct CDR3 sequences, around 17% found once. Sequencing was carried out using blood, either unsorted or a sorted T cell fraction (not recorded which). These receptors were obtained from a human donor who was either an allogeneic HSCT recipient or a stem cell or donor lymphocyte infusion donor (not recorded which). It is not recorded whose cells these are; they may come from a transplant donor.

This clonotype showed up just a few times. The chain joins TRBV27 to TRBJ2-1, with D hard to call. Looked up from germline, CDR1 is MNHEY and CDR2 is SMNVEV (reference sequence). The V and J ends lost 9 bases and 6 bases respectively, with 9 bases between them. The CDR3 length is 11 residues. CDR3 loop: CASGPSNEQFF. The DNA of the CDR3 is TGTGCCAGTGGGCCCAGCAATGAGCAGTTCTTC.

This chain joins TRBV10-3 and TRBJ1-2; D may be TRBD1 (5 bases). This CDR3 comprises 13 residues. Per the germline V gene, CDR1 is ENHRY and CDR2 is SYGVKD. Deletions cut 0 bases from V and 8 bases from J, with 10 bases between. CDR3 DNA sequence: TGTGCCATCAGTGAGTCTGAGGGGATCGGCTACACCTTC. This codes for CAISESEGIGYTF.

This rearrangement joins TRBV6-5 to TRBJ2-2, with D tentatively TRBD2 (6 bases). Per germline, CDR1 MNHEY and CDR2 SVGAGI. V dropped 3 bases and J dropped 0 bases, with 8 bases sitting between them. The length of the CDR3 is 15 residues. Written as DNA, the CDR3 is TGTGCCAGCAGTTATCTAGCGCCGAACACCGGGGAGCTGTTTTTT. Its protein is CASSYLAPNTGELFF.

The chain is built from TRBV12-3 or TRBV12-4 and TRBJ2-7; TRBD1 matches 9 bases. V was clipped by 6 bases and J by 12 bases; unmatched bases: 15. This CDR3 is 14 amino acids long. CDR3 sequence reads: CASSTTGTGIDLYF. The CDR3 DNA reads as TGTGCCAGCAGCACTACCGGGACAGGGATCGATCTGTACTTC.

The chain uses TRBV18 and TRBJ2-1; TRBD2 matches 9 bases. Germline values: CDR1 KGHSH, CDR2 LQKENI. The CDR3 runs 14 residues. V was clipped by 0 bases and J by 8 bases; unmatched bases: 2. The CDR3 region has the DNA TGTGCCAGCTCACCACCCGGCGGGGGGGATGAGCAGTTCTTC. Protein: CASSPPGGGDEQFF.

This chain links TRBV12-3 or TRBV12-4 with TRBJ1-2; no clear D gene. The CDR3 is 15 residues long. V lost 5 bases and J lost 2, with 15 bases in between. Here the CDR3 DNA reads TGTGCCAGCAGTCCCCCAGGTGCTACAAACTATGGCTACACCTTC. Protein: CASSPPGATNYGYTF.

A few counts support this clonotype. The CDR3 protein is CASSPDRAVAFF. The CDR3 nucleotides are TGTGCCAGCAGCCCGGACAGGGCGGTAGCTTTCTTT. The V gene is TRBV7-9, the J gene TRBJ1-1; 8 positions agree with TRBD1. After removal of 5 bases from V and 10 bases from J, the junction contained 6 bases not matched to a gene. The CDR3 consists of 12 residues. Germline-derived CDR1 and CDR2 are SEHNR and FQNEAQ (reference sequence).

CDR3 protein: CASSLLGPSSYNEQFF. The CDR3 bases are TGTGCCAGCAGCTTACTGGGACCGAGCTCCTACAATGAGCAGTTCTTC. This sequence joins TRBV5-6 and TRBJ2-1; D is tentatively TRBD1 or TRBD2 (5 bases each). This CDR3 comprises 16 residues. V was trimmed by 2 bases and J by 0 bases, leaving 12 bases between them. CDR1 SGHDT and CDR2 YYEEEE come from the germline V gene.

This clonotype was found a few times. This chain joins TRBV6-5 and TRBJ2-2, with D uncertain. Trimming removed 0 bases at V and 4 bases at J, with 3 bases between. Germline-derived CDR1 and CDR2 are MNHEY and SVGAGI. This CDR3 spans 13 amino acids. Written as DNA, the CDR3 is TGTGCCAGCAGTTACTCGGTCACCGGGGAGCTGTTTTTT. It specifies CASSYSVTGELFF.

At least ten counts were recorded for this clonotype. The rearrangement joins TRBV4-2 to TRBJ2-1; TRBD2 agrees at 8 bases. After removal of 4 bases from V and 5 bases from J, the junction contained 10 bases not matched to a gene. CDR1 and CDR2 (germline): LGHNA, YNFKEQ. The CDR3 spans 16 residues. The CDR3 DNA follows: TGTGCCAGCAGCCGTGCTGCGGGGGGACTCGACAATGAGCAGTTCTTC. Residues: CASSRAAGGLDNEQFF.

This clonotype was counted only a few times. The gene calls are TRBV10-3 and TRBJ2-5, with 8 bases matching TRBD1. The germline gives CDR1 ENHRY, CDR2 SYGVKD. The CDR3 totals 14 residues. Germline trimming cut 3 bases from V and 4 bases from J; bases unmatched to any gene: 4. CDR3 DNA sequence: TGTGCCATCAGTGAAGCAGGGGGCAGAGAGACCCAGTACTTC. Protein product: CAISEAGGRETQYF.

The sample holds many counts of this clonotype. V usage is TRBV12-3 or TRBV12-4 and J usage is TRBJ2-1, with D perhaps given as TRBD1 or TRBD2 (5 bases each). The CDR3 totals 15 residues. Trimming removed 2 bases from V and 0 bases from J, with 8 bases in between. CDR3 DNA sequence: TGTGCCAGCAGTTTATGGGACGGCTCCTACAATGAGCAGTTCTTC. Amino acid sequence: CASSLWDGSYNEQFF.

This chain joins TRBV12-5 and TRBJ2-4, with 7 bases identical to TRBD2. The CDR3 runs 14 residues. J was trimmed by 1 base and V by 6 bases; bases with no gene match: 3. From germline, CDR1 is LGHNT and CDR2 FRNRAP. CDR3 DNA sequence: TGTGCTAGTGGGGGGGGGTTGGCCAAAAACATTCAGTACTTC. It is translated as CASGGGLAKNIQYF.

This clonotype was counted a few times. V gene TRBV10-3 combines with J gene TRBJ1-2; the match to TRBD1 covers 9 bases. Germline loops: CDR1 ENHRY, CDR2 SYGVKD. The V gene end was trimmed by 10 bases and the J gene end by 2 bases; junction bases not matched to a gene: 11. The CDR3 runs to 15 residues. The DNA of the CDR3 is TGTGCCAGCTATCCCCGGGACAGGGAAAACTATGGCTACACCTTC. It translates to CASYPRDRENYGYTF.